One TCR beta chain is described in this entry. The record originates from a study of blood T cell repertoires in COVID-19. Study context: Sites in the United States, Italy and Spain provided acute and convalescent COVID-19 samples.

V shed 6 bases and J shed 0 bases, with 9 bases lying between them. The CDR3 extends over 13 amino acids. The germline CDR1 and CDR2 sequences are GTSNPN and SVGIG (reference sequence). Authors' methods: Cell counts per sample came from amplifying reference gene primers. Libraries were prepared by immunoSEQ multiplex PCR; TCRdb keeps only in-frame clonotypes and omits some of them. The V and J calls and clone size were taken over from that table, and D and trimming were inferred from the DNA. The table records 95,000 to 150,000 clones, about four fifths of them present only once. The sequencing input was peripheral blood. This TCR derives from a man between 60 and 70 years old with active or convalescent COVID-19. The rearrangement joins TRBV30 to TRBJ1-3; no clear D gene. CDR3 loop: CACLASSGNTIYF. In nucleotides, the CDR3 is TGTGCCTGCCTCGCGAGCTCTGGAAACACCATATATTTT.